This T cell receptor (beta chain) appears in the sequencing data of a study of shared clonotypes between healthy human individuals. Study-level findings and limits: Clonotypes not shared had lower generation probabilities than those common to all four donors. Among donors, the sharing of clonotypes was expected to be influenced by sequencing depth.

Germline assignment: CDR1 SGHRS and CDR2 YFSETQ. The ends were cut back, 0 bases at V and 7 bases at J, with 10 bases in the middle. CDR3 length: 14 amino acids. Measured with immunoSEQ multiplex PCR; TCRdb has only the in-frame clones, and not every one. Of 950,000 to 1,300,000 clones in the sample, roughly 80% were seen once. Notes on this clone: The antigen is unknown.

The genes are TRBV5-1 and TRBJ1-4; tentative D call: TRBD1 (6 bases). This sequence was found in a young man in good health. Sequencing was carried out using memory CD4+ T cells sorted from blood. As for subset: CD45RA-negative fraction. This CDR3 is CASSLGDNREKLFF. CDR3 in DNA: TGCGCCAGCAGCTTGGGGGACAACCGTGAAAAACTGTTTTTT.